This T cell receptor (beta chain) was sequenced for a study of T cell responses to AZD1222 COVID-19 vaccine. A remark on this clone: The antigen is unknown.

The analysis combined second doses at about 4 or about 12 weeks. Notes on the study in general: The study sampled repertoires only after the peak T cell response.

Profiled with immunoSEQ multiplex PCR; TCRdb holds only in-frame clones, not every one. The repertoire holds more than 150,000 clones, with 85% to 95% as singletons. From germline, CDR1 is WNHNN and CDR2 SYGVQD (reference sequence). CDR3 length: 16 residues. The junction had 4 bases not matched to a gene; V was cut back by 3 bases and J by 2 bases. The clonotype comes from an adult who received the AZD1222 COVID-19 vaccine. The chain carries TRBV10-1 and TRBJ2-3; 11 bases align to TRBD2. The material sequenced was peripheral blood, taken 28 days after the second AZD1222 dose. CDR3 bases: TGCGCCAGCAGTGAACTAGCGGGAGCGCTCACAGATACGCAGTATTTT. This translates into CASSELAGALTDTQYF.